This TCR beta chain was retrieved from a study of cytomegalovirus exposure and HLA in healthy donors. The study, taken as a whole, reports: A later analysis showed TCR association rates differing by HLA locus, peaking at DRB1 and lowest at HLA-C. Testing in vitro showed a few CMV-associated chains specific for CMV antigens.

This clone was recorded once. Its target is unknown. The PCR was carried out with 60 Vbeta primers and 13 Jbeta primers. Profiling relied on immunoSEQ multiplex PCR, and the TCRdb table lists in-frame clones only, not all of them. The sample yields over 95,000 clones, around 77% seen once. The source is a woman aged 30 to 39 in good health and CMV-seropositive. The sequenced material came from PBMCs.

The CDR3 spells CASSYTGVSGTEAFF. The CDR3 DNA follows: TGTGCCAGCAGCTACACAGGGGTCTCTGGTACTGAAGCTTTCTTT. This chain uses TRBV11-3 with TRBJ1-1; TRBD1 agrees at 7 bases. The germline CDR1 and CDR2 sequences are SGHNT and YENEEA. This CDR3 has 15 residues. V dropped 4 bases and J dropped 5; count of bases not matched to a gene: 10.